The rows below give T cell receptor beta chains drawn from one sample of a study of blood T cell repertoires in COVID-19. Only in-frame clones appear in the TCRdb table, and some are missing; sequencing was by immunoSEQ multiplex PCR. The repertoire consists of tens of thousands of clones, with over 60% occurring once and the leading ten covering over 6%. Sequenced: peripheral blood. All receptors derive from a woman between 50 and 59 years old with active or convalescent COVID-19. The CDR3 runs from the conserved cysteine through the conserved F or W. D genes are given only for firm matches. Clone sizes are given selectively: once, few, many, or a class where the clone is expanded.

TGTGCCAGCGGGGGGGGTGCTGGGGCCAACGTCCTGACTTTC	CASGGGAGANVLTF	TRBV7-2	TRBD2	TRBJ2-6	.
TGCGCCAGCAGCTTCACTGCGGGAGTTATGAACACTGAAGCTTTCTTT	CASSFTAGVMNTEAFF	TRBV5-1	.	TRBJ1-1	.
TGTGCCACCAGTGATTTGGGAGGGGACAATTCACCCCTCCACTTT	CATSDLGGDNSPLHF	TRBV24-1	.	TRBJ1-6	.
TGTGCCACCGAGGACAGGAACTATGGCTACACCTTC	CATEDRNYGYTF	TRBV24-1	TRBD1	TRBJ1-2	.
TGCGCCAGCAGTCAATCGACCAGCGGGGGACGGTACACCGGGGAGCTGTTTTTT	CASSQSTSGGRYTGELFF	TRBV23-1	TRBD2	TRBJ2-2	.
TGTGCCAGCAGTTCGGGCCCAGGGCGCGAGCAGTACTTC	CASSSGPGREQYF	TRBV7-3	.	TRBJ2-7	.
TGCGCCAGCAGCCAATCTAGCGGGATTTACACAGATACGCAGTATTTT	CASSQSSGIYTDTQYF	TRBV4-3	TRBD2	TRBJ2-3	.
TGTGCCAGCAGCTTATCGGGAACAGGGCACTTCAACACTGAAGCTTTCTTT	CASSLSGTGHFNTEAFF	TRBV11-2	.	TRBJ1-1	few
TGTGCCAGCAGTTTATCGGCTAGCGGGAGGGAGCAGTACTTC	CASSLSASGREQYF	TRBV27	TRBD2	TRBJ2-7	.
TGTGCCAGCAGTTCCCACTACCCACCGGCCTACGAGCAGTACTTC	CASSSHYPPAYEQYF	TRBV28	.	TRBJ2-7	.
TGTGCCACCGAGACAGAACTGAACACTGAAGCTTTCTTT	CATETELNTEAFF	TRBV2	.	TRBJ1-1	once
TGTGCCAGCAGCTTACCGGGACAGGACTCCTATAATTCACCCCTCCACTTT	CASSLPGQDSYNSPLHF	TRBV7-9	TRBD1	TRBJ1-6	.
TGTGCCATGGGACAAGTGGGAAACGGTGAGCAGTTCTTC	CAMGQVGNGEQFF	TRBV10-3	.	TRBJ2-1	.
TGTGCCAGCAGGGAGGGGGCGACGGGGGAGCTGTTTTTT	CASREGATGELFF	TRBV6-5	.	TRBJ2-2	.
TGTGCCAGCAGCCGGGACAGGGGAAATTCACCCCTCCACTTT	CASSRDRGNSPLHF	TRBV2	TRBD1	TRBJ1-6	.
TGTGCCAGTAGCCAACAATTCACAGATACGCAGTATTTT	CASSQQFTDTQYF	TRBV19	.	TRBJ2-3	once
TGTGCCACCAGTGATTTGAAGCGGTTTGAGCGAAGCCCCTACAATGAGCAGTTCTTC	CATSDLKRFERSPYNEQFF	TRBV24-1	.	TRBJ2-1	.
TGTGCCAGCACCCCTGACAGGGCGAACACCGGGGAGCTGTTTTTT	CASTPDRANTGELFF	TRBV27	TRBD1	TRBJ2-2	.
TGTGCCAGCTCACCACCGAACGGGGTACGAAAAAAACTGTTTTTT	CASSPPNGVRKKLFF	TRBV18	.	TRBJ1-4	.
TGTGCCAGTAGTATAACCGGGACAGGGAGTACTGAAGCTTTCTTT	CASSITGTGSTEAFF	TRBV19	TRBD1	TRBJ1-1	.
TGTGCCAGTAATCCATCACAGGGATATGAAGCTTTCTTT	CASNPSQGYEAFF	TRBV19	.	TRBJ1-1	few
TGTGCCAGTAGTATAGGGAGGGGACAGCCCCAGCATTTT	CASSIGRGQPQHF	TRBV19	.	TRBJ1-5	.
TGTGCCAGCAGCCCCTTCGTCAGCTACGAGCAGTACTTC	CASSPFVSYEQYF	TRBV7-2	.	TRBJ2-7	once
TGTGCCAGCAGCTTGGGGACAGGGTGGAATTCACCCCCCCACTTT	CASSLGTGWNSPPHF	TRBV7-2	TRBD1	TRBJ1-6	.
TGCGCCAGCAGCCAAGATCGAGGTGGAGGCGGCTACACCTTC	CASSQDRGGGGYTF	TRBV4-3	.	TRBJ1-2	.
TGTGCCAGCTCACCAGGACAGATTTATAATTCACCCCTCCACTTT	CASSPGQIYNSPLHF	TRBV18	.	TRBJ1-6	few
TGTGCCAGCAGCCTAAGACAGGCCTCGAACACTGAAGCTTTCTTT	CASSLRQASNTEAFF	TRBV7-2	.	TRBJ1-1	once
TGTGCCAGTAACGCCCAGGGACAGGTCAATCAGCCCCAGCATTTT	CASNAQGQVNQPQHF	TRBV19	TRBD1	TRBJ1-5	.
TGTGCCAGCAGTGAAGATAGGGGGCGAAATCAGCCCCAGCATTTT	CASSEDRGRNQPQHF	TRBV2	TRBD1	TRBJ1-5	many
TGTGCCAGCAGTTCGGCGGGTGCCTCCTACGAGCAGTACTTC	CASSSAGASYEQYF	TRBV6-5	.	TRBJ2-7	.
TGTGCCAGCAGTTACTTAGATAACTACGGCAATCAGCCCCAGCATTTT	CASSYLDNYGNQPQHF	TRBV6-2/TRBV6-3	.	TRBJ1-5	.
TGTGCCACCAGTGATATAGGGGGACAGGGTGGCTATGGCTACACCTTC	CATSDIGGQGGYGYTF	TRBV24-1	TRBD1	TRBJ1-2	.
TGTGCCAGTACGATCCCAGGGGGGATGACTGAAGCTTTCTTT	CASTIPGGMTEAFF	TRBV19	TRBD1	TRBJ1-1	once
TGTGCCTGGAGAGGGACAGGCAATCAGCCCCAGCATTTT	CAWRGTGNQPQHF	TRBV30	TRBD1	TRBJ1-5	few
TGTGCCAGCAGCTCGGACAGGGGGAATGAGCAGTTCTTC	CASSSDRGNEQFF	TRBV7-2	TRBD1	TRBJ2-1	few
TGTGCCAGCAGTGATACTAAAGCCTCGGGGCAGTACTTC	CASSDTKASGQYF	TRBV2	.	TRBJ2-7	.
TGCGCCAGCACACCCGGGACTAGCGGTCGCGGGGAGCTGTTTTTT	CASTPGTSGRGELFF	TRBV5-1	TRBD2	TRBJ2-2	.
TGTGCCAGCAGTGAAAGGCGGGATGAGCAGTTCTTC	CASSERRDEQFF	TRBV2	.	TRBJ2-1	.
TGTGCCAGCAGCTTAGCCGGGGGGCACACAGATACGCAGTATTTT	CASSLAGGHTDTQYF	TRBV7-3	.	TRBJ2-3	.
TGTGCCAGCAGCCAAGTTTTGGTTGGGGGCGGCGGGGAGCTGTTTTTT	CASSQVLVGGGGELFF	TRBV3-1/TRBV3-2	.	TRBJ2-2	.
TGTGCTAGTGGTTTTTCGGAGGGCCCGCATGAAAAACTGTTTTTT	CASGFSEGPHEKLFF	TRBV12-5	.	TRBJ1-4	once
TGTGCCAGCAGTAGCGGGCCGGGGAACATTCAGTACTTC	CASSSGPGNIQYF	TRBV7-2	TRBD2	TRBJ2-4	.
TGTGCCAGCAGCTCCGGGACTGGGGACTACGAGCAGTACTTC	CASSSGTGDYEQYF	TRBV7-2	.	TRBJ2-7	.
TGTGCCAGCGAGGGCCAGGGGGCCTTTGGCTACACCTTC	CASEGQGAFGYTF	TRBV6-5	TRBD1	TRBJ1-2	.
TGTGCCAGCAGTCCAGCCTACGAGCAGTACTTC	CASSPAYEQYF	TRBV7-9	.	TRBJ2-7	.
TGTGCCAGTAGTTTCACAGGGGGTGGTGGCTACACCTTC	CASSFTGGGGYTF	TRBV19	TRBD1	TRBJ1-2	.
TGTGCCAGTAGTATAGGGGGAAGGGGCACTGAAGCTTTCTTT	CASSIGGRGTEAFF	TRBV19	.	TRBJ1-1	.
TGCAGCGCCCGCGGAGGGAATGGCTACACCTTC	CSARGGNGYTF	TRBV29-1	.	TRBJ1-2	.
TGTGCCAGCAACTTTAGGGGGAACGTGGGCTACACCTTC	CASNFRGNVGYTF	TRBV3-1/TRBV3-2	.	TRBJ1-2	.
TGTGCCAGCGGGGACAGGGGGCTCTACACCATATATTTT	CASGDRGLYTIYF	TRBV6-5	TRBD1	TRBJ1-3	.
TGTGCCACCAGTGATCCCTCCCCCTGGACTAGCGGGAGGGAAAACAATGAGCAGTTCTTC	CATSDPSPWTSGRENNEQFF	TRBV24-1	TRBD2	TRBJ2-1	.
TGTGCCAGCAGCCCCCTGGCAGGGAATTCACCCCTCCACTTT	CASSPLAGNSPLHF	TRBV9	.	TRBJ1-6	.
TGTGCCAGCCGCTCGTACAGGGTATCCGGCTACACCTTC	CASRSYRVSGYTF	TRBV5-8	.	TRBJ1-2	.
TGTGCCAGTAGTATGGTGGGGCGCGAGCAGTACTTC	CASSMVGREQYF	TRBV19	.	TRBJ2-7	.
TGTGCCAGCAGCTTCCGCAGGAACACTGAAGCTTTCTTT	CASSFRRNTEAFF	TRBV27	.	TRBJ1-1	.